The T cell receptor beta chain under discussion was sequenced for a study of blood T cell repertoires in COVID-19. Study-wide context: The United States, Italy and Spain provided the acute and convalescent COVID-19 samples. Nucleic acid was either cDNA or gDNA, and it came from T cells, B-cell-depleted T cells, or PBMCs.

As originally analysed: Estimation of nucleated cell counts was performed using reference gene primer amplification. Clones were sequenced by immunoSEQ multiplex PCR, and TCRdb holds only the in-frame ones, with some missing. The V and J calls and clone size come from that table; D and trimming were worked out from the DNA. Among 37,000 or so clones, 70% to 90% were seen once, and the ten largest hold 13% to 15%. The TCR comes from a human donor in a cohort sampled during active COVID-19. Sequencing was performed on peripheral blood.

CDR3 nucleotides: TGTGCCAGCAGCACCAGGACAGGCGCCGGGGAGCTGTTTTTT. It is translated as CASSTRTGAGELFF. This chain uses TRBV11-2 with TRBJ2-2; 7 bases agree with TRBD1. V lost 5 bases, J lost 6 bases, and 6 bases stayed unmatched. Germline V lookup: CDR1 SGHAT, CDR2 FQNNGV. CDR3 length equals 14 residues.